This T cell receptor beta chain was identified during a study of blood T cell repertoires in COVID-19. About the study: Sites in the United States, Italy and Spain provided acute and convalescent COVID-19 samples. PBMCs, B-cell-depleted T cells, or T cells provided the cDNA or gDNA that made up the material.

The germline gives CDR1 ENHRY, CDR2 SYGVKD. CDR3 length equals 17 residues. J was trimmed by 5 bases and V by 3 bases; bases with no gene match: 13. Per the original methods: Nucleated cell number was recorded as an estimate derived from reference gene primer amplification. Clones were read by immunoSEQ multiplex PCR, and TCRdb kept only the in-frame ones, dropping some. Clone size and the V and J calls come from that table; the DNA yielded D and trimming. The top ten clones hold about 8% of a sample with 140,000 or so clones, approximately 84% of them seen once. This receptor was obtained from a human donor in a cohort sampled during active COVID-19. Sequencing input: peripheral blood. This rearrangement joins TRBV10-3 to TRBJ2-5, with TRBD2 matching 9 bases. The CDR3 DNA is TGTGCCATCAGTGAAAATTCTGGCGGGGGGGCCGTGGAGACCCAGTACTTC. Protein product: CAISENSGGGAVETQYF.